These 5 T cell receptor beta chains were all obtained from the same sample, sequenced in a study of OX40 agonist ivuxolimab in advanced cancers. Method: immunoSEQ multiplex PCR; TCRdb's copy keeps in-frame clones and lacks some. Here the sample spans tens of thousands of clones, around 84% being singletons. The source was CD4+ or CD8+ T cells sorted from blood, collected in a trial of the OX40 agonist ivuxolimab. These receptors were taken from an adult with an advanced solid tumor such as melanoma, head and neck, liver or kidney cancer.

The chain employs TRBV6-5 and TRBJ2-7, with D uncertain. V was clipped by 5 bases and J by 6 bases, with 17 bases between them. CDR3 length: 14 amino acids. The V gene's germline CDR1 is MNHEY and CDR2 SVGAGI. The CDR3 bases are TGTGCCAGCAGTGAAGGAAACGCACCGGGCGAGCAGTACTTC. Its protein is CASSEGNAPGEQYF.

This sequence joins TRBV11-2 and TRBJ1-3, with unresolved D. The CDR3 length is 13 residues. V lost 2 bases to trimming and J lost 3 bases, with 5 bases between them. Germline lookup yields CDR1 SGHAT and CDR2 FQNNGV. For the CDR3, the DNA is TGTGCCAGCAGCTTATATCATGGAAACACCATATATTTT. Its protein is CASSLYHGNTIYF.

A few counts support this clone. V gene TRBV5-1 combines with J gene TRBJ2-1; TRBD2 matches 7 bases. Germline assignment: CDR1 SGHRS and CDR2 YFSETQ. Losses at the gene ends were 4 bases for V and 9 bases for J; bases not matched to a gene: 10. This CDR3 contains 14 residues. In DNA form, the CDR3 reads TGCGCCAGCAGCGCCGCCGCGGGAGCCTTTGAGCAGTTCTTC. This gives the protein CASSAAAGAFEQFF.

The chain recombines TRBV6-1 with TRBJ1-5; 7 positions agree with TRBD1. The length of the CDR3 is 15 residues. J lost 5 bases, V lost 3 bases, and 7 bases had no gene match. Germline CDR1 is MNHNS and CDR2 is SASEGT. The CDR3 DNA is TGTGCCAGCAGTGACGTCGGGACAGCCTATCAGCCCCAGCATTTT. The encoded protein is CASSDVGTAYQPQHF.

Here the CDR3 reads CASQPGLNTDTQYF. The CDR3 nucleotides read TGTGCCAGCCAACCGGGACTCAACACAGATACGCAGTATTTT. The gene calls are TRBV19 and TRBJ2-3; D might be TRBD2 (6 bases). The germline V and J ends were trimmed by 9 bases and 2 bases, with 15 bases remaining between them. This CDR3 contains 14 residues. The germline gives CDR1 LNHDA, CDR2 SQIVND (reference sequence).